The clone carrying this T cell receptor (beta chain) was detected a few times. The CDR3 contains 16 residues. Germline trimming cut 4 bases from V and 1 base from J; bases unmatched to any gene: 6. Germline V gene sequence: CDR1 SGHRS, CDR2 YFSETQ. The data belong to a study of response to subunit inactivated influenza vaccine. TCRdb recomputed calls from the RT-PCR reads with MiXCR, one row per CDR3 protein. The sample shows around 530,000 distinct CDR3 sequences, 16% of them seen only once. Sequenced material: CD4+ T cells sorted from PBMCs, taken about 23 months after vaccination. This chain joins TRBV5-1 and TRBJ2-2; 8 bases agree with TRBD1. The TCR originated in a man in his fifties or sixties who received an inactivated influenza vaccine. The CDR3 loop is CASSPRTGWNTGELFF. The DNA for the CDR3 is TGCGCCAGCAGCCCCCGGACAGGGTGGAACACCGGGGAGCTGTTTTTT.